This is a list of T cell receptor beta chains from one sample in a study of blood T cell repertoires in COVID-19. Clones were sequenced by immunoSEQ multiplex PCR, and TCRdb holds only the in-frame ones, with some missing. The sample yields 200,000 to 250,000 clones, 70% to 90% seen once. The specimen sequenced was PBMCs or T cells enriched from blood (not recorded which). The receptors come from a man aged 25-40 years who had recovered from COVID-19. Each CDR3 is given with its conserved first and last residue. A D gene is named only where the DNA matches it firmly. Some rows have no size entry. The others give once, few or many, or a class for an expanded clone.

j_call: TRBJ1-3; d_call: -; clone_size: -; v_call: TRBV9; cdr3_aa: CASSVDRGNTIYF; cdr3_nt: TGTGCCAGCAGCGTAGACAGAGGAAACACCATATATTTT
j_call: TRBJ1-6; d_call: TRBD1; clone_size: -; v_call: TRBV3-1/TRBV3-2; cdr3_aa: CASSHLTGAGGNSPLHF; cdr3_nt: TGTGCCAGCAGCCATCTAACAGGGGCTGGGGGTAATTCACCCCTCCACTTT
j_call: TRBJ1-5; d_call: TRBD1; clone_size: once; v_call: TRBV7-8; cdr3_aa: CATSLPPAGQGNQPQHF; cdr3_nt: TGTGCCACCAGCCTTCCCCCGGCGGGACAGGGCAATCAGCCCCAGCATTTT
j_call: TRBJ2-1; d_call: TRBD2; clone_size: -; v_call: TRBV7-9; cdr3_aa: CASSPGLRNEQFF; cdr3_nt: TGTGCCAGCAGCCCGGGACTACGGAATGAGCAGTTCTTC
j_call: TRBJ1-2; d_call: -; clone_size: -; v_call: TRBV10-3; cdr3_aa: CAISTDSNYGYTF; cdr3_nt: TGTGCCATCAGTACTGACAGTAACTATGGCTACACCTTC
j_call: TRBJ2-1; d_call: -; clone_size: -; v_call: TRBV29-1; cdr3_aa: CSVEGKGGLTYNEQFF; cdr3_nt: TGCAGCGTTGAAGGAAAGGGGGGACTAACCTACAATGAGCAGTTCTTC
j_call: TRBJ2-7; d_call: TRBD2; clone_size: -; v_call: TRBV6-5; cdr3_aa: CASSYVAGGPYEQYF; cdr3_nt: TGTGCCAGCAGTTATGTGGCGGGGGGGCCGTACGAGCAGTACTTC
j_call: TRBJ2-2; d_call: TRBD1; clone_size: -; v_call: TRBV9; cdr3_aa: CASSVGQGTNTGELFF; cdr3_nt: TGTGCCAGCAGCGTAGGACAGGGAACGAACACCGGGGAGCTGTTTTTT
j_call: TRBJ1-3; d_call: -; clone_size: -; v_call: TRBV6-5; cdr3_aa: CASNRGTSGNTIYF; cdr3_nt: TGTGCCAGCAACCGAGGAACCTCTGGAAACACCATATATTTT
j_call: TRBJ1-2; d_call: -; clone_size: -; v_call: TRBV11-2; cdr3_aa: CASSLDRDRTHTF; cdr3_nt: TGTGCCAGCAGCTTAGATCGAGACAGGACCCACACCTTC
j_call: TRBJ1-1; d_call: -; clone_size: once; v_call: TRBV5-4; cdr3_aa: CASSIQGGTEAFF; cdr3_nt: TGTGCCAGCAGCATACAGGGTGGGACTGAAGCTTTCTTT
j_call: TRBJ2-7; d_call: TRBD1; clone_size: -; v_call: TRBV3-1/TRBV3-2; cdr3_aa: CASNQQGGEQYF; cdr3_nt: TGTGCCAGCAACCAACAGGGGGGCGAGCAGTACTTC
j_call: TRBJ2-7; d_call: TRBD2; clone_size: -; v_call: TRBV5-1; cdr3_aa: CASSLGSGPFLVYF; cdr3_nt: TGCGCCAGCAGCTTGGGTAGCGGGCCCTTCTTGGTCTACTTC
j_call: TRBJ1-5; d_call: -; clone_size: -; v_call: TRBV5-4; cdr3_aa: CASSLGGAGNQPQHF; cdr3_nt: TGTGCCAGCAGCTTAGGGGGGGCAGGCAATCAGCCCCAGCATTTT
j_call: TRBJ1-3; d_call: -; clone_size: -; v_call: TRBV2; cdr3_aa: CASSARDNGDTIYF; cdr3_nt: TGTGCCAGCAGCGCTAGGGACAATGGGGACACCATATATTTT
j_call: TRBJ1-2; d_call: TRBD1; clone_size: once; v_call: TRBV18; cdr3_aa: CASSPNRGLRYGYTF; cdr3_nt: TGTGCCAGCTCACCTAACAGGGGGCTTAGGTATGGCTACACCTTC
j_call: TRBJ1-6; d_call: -; clone_size: -; v_call: TRBV10-2; cdr3_aa: CASSERPAASPLHF; cdr3_nt: TGCGCCAGCAGTGAGAGGCCAGCGGCTTCACCCCTCCACTTT
j_call: TRBJ2-2; d_call: TRBD2; clone_size: -; v_call: TRBV7-7; cdr3_aa: CASSPGLAGATGELFF; cdr3_nt: TGTGCTAGCAGCCCCGGACTAGCGGGGGCCACCGGGGAGCTGTTTTTT
j_call: TRBJ1-2; d_call: -; clone_size: -; v_call: TRBV7-8; cdr3_aa: CASRPPGSSYGYTF; cdr3_nt: TGTGCCAGCAGACCACCGGGTTCGAGCTATGGCTACACCTTC
j_call: TRBJ1-2; d_call: -; clone_size: -; v_call: TRBV18; cdr3_aa: CASSLENYGYTF; cdr3_nt: TGTGCCAGCTCACTCGAGAACTATGGCTACACCTTC
j_call: TRBJ2-3; d_call: -; clone_size: -; v_call: TRBV4-3; cdr3_aa: CASSQDWGLDTQYF; cdr3_nt: TGCGCCAGCAGCCAAGATTGGGGGCTAGATACGCAGTATTTT
j_call: TRBJ2-3; d_call: TRBD2; clone_size: -; v_call: TRBV28; cdr3_aa: CASSLLAGSTDTQYF; cdr3_nt: TGTGCCAGCAGTTTACTAGCGGGGAGCACAGATACGCAGTATTTT
j_call: TRBJ2-7; d_call: -; clone_size: -; v_call: TRBV30; cdr3_aa: CAWSWGGNYEQYF; cdr3_nt: TGTGCCTGGAGTTGGGGCGGGAATTACGAGCAGTACTTC
j_call: TRBJ2-5; d_call: TRBD2; clone_size: -; v_call: TRBV19; cdr3_aa: CASSDGSGSFETQYF; cdr3_nt: TGTGCCAGTAGCGACGGGAGCGGGAGCTTTGAGACCCAGTACTTC
j_call: TRBJ1-5; d_call: -; clone_size: -; v_call: TRBV28; cdr3_aa: CASGSDQPQHF; cdr3_nt: TGTGCCAGCGGTTCCGATCAGCCCCAGCATTTT
j_call: TRBJ2-1; d_call: TRBD2; clone_size: once; v_call: TRBV27; cdr3_aa: CASSPGTSGIYNEQFF; cdr3_nt: TGTGCCAGCAGTCCAGGGACTAGCGGGATTTACAATGAGCAGTTCTTC
j_call: TRBJ2-6; d_call: TRBD1; clone_size: -; v_call: TRBV19; cdr3_aa: CASSEGQGNSGANVLTF; cdr3_nt: TGTGCCAGTAGCGAAGGACAGGGGAACTCTGGGGCCAACGTCCTGACTTTC
j_call: TRBJ2-1; d_call: -; clone_size: once; v_call: TRBV4-1; cdr3_aa: CASSQKAQVHNEQFF; cdr3_nt: TGCGCCAGCAGCCAGAAGGCACAGGTACACAATGAGCAGTTCTTC
j_call: TRBJ2-7; d_call: -; clone_size: once; v_call: TRBV29-1; cdr3_aa: CSGGPGEYEQYF; cdr3_nt: TGCAGTGGGGGCCCAGGGGAGTACGAGCAGTACTTC
j_call: TRBJ1-3; d_call: -; clone_size: -; v_call: TRBV3-1/TRBV3-2; cdr3_aa: CASSQTGSPGNTIYF; cdr3_nt: TGTGCCAGCAGCCAAACAGGGTCGCCAGGAAACACCATATATTTT
j_call: TRBJ1-1; d_call: -; clone_size: -; v_call: TRBV6-5; cdr3_aa: CASTETTGLAFF; cdr3_nt: TGTGCCAGCACCGAAACGACAGGTCTGGCTTTCTTT
j_call: TRBJ2-2; d_call: -; clone_size: -; v_call: TRBV5-1; cdr3_aa: CASSLSANTGELFF; cdr3_nt: TGCGCCAGCAGCTTGAGCGCCAACACCGGGGAGCTGTTTTTT
j_call: TRBJ2-7; d_call: -; clone_size: -; v_call: TRBV28; cdr3_aa: CASWDSAEQYF; cdr3_nt: TGTGCCAGCTGGGATAGCGCCGAGCAGTACTTC
j_call: TRBJ1-2; d_call: -; clone_size: -; v_call: TRBV9; cdr3_aa: CASSTVLGGYTF; cdr3_nt: TGTGCCAGCAGTACAGTCCTCGGTGGCTACACCTTC
j_call: TRBJ1-2; d_call: -; clone_size: -; v_call: TRBV12-3/TRBV12-4; cdr3_aa: CASSLPLNYGYTF; cdr3_nt: TGTGCCAGCAGTCTCCCGTTGAACTATGGCTACACCTTC
j_call: TRBJ2-3; d_call: -; clone_size: once; v_call: TRBV27; cdr3_aa: CASKSLRAPDTQYF; cdr3_nt: TGTGCCAGCAAAAGTTTGAGGGCCCCAGATACGCAGTATTTT
j_call: TRBJ2-3; d_call: TRBD2; clone_size: -; v_call: TRBV24-1; cdr3_aa: CATGGGRSTDTQYF; cdr3_nt: TGTGCCACTGGGGGGGGAAGAAGCACAGATACGCAGTATTTT
j_call: TRBJ2-1; d_call: -; clone_size: -; v_call: TRBV6-5; cdr3_aa: CASRKTSTDEQFF; cdr3_nt: TGTGCCAGCCGAAAAACTAGCACCGATGAGCAGTTCTTC
j_call: TRBJ1-5; d_call: -; clone_size: -; v_call: TRBV4-2; cdr3_aa: CASSQDLQGGQPQHF; cdr3_nt: TGTGCCAGCAGCCAAGATCTGCAGGGAGGTCAGCCCCAGCATTTT
j_call: TRBJ2-4; d_call: TRBD1; clone_size: -; v_call: TRBV3-1/TRBV3-2; cdr3_aa: CASSQDGTGNIQYF; cdr3_nt: TGTGCCAGCAGCCAAGATGGGACAGGGAACATTCAGTACTTC
j_call: TRBJ2-1; d_call: -; clone_size: -; v_call: TRBV27; cdr3_aa: CASSPGPSRYNEQFF; cdr3_nt: TGTGCCAGCAGTCCTGGTCCTTCCCGGTACAATGAGCAGTTCTTC